This T cell receptor (beta chain) was identified during a study of shared clonotypes between healthy human individuals. Overall study findings and caveats: At large depth, rarefaction still showed sorted-subset sequencing to be incomplete. For naive CD4 cells, 5% to 6.5% of clonotypes were shared across a handful of donors.

As concerns this clone: Its cognate antigen is unknown.

CD8 cells classed as naive were CD45RO-negative and positively selected for CCR7, excluding terminally differentiated effector memory CD45RA+ cells. Assay execution proceeded at the deep level. The DNA input per sorted-subset replicate PCR was 200 to 250 ng, corresponding to some 30,000 T cell genomes. Clones were sequenced by immunoSEQ multiplex PCR, and TCRdb holds only the in-frame ones, with some missing. Of approximately 2,000,000 clones listed, about 93% are singletons. Unmatched junction bases numbered 4, after V lost 6 bases and J lost 3 bases. The CDR3 runs to 16 residues. CDR1 is SNHLY and CDR2 is FYNNEI in the germline V gene.

The sequenced material came from naive CD8+ T cells from PBMCs. The clonotype was recovered from a young man in good health. Some clones in this sample may be carry-over from other donors' samples. The genes are TRBV2 and TRBJ2-1, with 14 positions matching TRBD2. The CDR3 DNA sequence: TGTGCCAGCAGCGGGGGACTAGCGGGAGACTACAATGAGCAGTTCTTC. It specifies CASSGGLAGDYNEQFF. Based on the CDR3 plus reference TRBV2 and TRBJ2-1, the full variable domain is EPEVTQTPSHQVTQMGQEVILRCVPISNHLYFYWYRQILGQKVEFLVSFYNNEISEKSEIFDDQFSVERPDGSNFTLKIRSTKLEDSAMYFCASSGGLAGDYNEQFFGPGTRLTVL.